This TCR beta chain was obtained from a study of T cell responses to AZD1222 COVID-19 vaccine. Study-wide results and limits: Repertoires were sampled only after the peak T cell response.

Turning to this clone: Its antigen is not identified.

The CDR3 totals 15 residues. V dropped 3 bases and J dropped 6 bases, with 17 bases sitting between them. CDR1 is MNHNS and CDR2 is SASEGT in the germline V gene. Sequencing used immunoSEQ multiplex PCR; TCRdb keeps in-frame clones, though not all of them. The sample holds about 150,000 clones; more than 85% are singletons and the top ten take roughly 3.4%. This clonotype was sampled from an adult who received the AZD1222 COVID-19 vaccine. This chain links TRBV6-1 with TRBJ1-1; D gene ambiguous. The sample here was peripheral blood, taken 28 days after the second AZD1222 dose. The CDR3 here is CASSEPGQLPAEAFF. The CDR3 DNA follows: TGTGCCAGCAGTGAGCCGGGCCAACTACCTGCTGAAGCTTTCTTT.